The clone carrying this T cell receptor (beta chain) was detected ten times or more. Antigen unknown. This entry belongs to a study of blood T cells in healthy people across ages. Study observations and caveats: Across samples, TCR beta diversity tracked strongly with naive T cell percentage. A roughly linear age-dependent decrease characterized TCR beta diversity per million T cells. Higher diversity, along with more naive CD4+ cells, distinguished long-lived donors from aged donors.

Through a sample-barcoded 5' primer and a J-beta primer mix, a second PCR was run for about 6 to 11 cycles. All cDNA molecules were each tagged by a template-switch adaptor with 12 random nucleotides. TCRdb fed the 5' RACE reads into MiXCR, producing one record per CDR3 protein. The sample has about 1.6 million distinct CDR3 sequences, roughly 32% seen once. This CDR3 is built from 15 residues. The J segment lost 6 bases and the V segment lost 3 bases, leaving 11 bases of the junction unmatched. The germline V gene has CDR1 DFQATT and CDR2 SNEGSKA (reference sequence). This clonotype was obtained from a woman younger than 45 in good health. The chain has TRBV20-1 and TRBJ2-7; TRBD2 matches 10 bases. Sequenced input: blood. This CDR3 is CSASPTSGPSGEQYF. In DNA form, the CDR3 reads TGCAGTGCTAGTCCGACTAGCGGGCCCTCCGGCGAGCAGTACTTC.